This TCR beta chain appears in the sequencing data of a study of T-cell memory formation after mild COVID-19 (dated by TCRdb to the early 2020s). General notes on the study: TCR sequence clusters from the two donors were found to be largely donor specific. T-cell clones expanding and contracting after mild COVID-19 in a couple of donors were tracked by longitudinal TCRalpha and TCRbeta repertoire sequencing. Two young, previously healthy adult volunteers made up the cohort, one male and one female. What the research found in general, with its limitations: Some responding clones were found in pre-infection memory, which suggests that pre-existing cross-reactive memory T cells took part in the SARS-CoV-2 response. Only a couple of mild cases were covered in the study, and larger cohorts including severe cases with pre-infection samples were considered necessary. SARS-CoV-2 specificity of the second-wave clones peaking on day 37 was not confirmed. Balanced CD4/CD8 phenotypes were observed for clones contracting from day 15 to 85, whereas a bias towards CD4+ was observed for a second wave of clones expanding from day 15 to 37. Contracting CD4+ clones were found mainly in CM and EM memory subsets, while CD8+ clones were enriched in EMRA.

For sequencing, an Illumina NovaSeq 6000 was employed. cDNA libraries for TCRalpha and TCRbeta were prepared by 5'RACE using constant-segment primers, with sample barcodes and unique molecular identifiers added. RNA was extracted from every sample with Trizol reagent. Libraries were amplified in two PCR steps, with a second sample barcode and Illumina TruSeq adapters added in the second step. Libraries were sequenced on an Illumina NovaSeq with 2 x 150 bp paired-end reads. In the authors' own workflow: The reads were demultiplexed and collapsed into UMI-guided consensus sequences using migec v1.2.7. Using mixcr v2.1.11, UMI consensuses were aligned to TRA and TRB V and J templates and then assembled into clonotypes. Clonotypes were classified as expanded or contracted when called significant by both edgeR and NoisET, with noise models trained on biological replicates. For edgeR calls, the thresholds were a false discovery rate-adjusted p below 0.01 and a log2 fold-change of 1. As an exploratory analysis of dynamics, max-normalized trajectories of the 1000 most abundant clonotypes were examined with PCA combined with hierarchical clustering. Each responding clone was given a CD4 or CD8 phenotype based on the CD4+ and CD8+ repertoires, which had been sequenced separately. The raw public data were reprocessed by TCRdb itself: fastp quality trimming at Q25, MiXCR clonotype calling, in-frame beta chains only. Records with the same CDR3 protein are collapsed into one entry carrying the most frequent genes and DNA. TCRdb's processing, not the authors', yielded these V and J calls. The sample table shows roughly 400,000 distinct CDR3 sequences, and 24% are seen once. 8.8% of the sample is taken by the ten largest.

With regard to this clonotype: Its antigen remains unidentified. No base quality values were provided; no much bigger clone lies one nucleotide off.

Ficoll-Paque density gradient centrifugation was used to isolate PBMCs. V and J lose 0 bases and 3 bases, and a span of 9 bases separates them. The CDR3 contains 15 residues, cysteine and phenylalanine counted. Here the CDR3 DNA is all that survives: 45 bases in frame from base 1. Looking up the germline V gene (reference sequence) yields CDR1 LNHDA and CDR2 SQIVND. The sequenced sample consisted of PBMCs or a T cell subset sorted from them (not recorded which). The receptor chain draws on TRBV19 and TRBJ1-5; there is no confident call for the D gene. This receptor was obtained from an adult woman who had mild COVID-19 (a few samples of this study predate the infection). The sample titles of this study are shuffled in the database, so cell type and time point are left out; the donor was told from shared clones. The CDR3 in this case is CASSIDSGINQPQHF. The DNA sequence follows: TGTGCCAGTAGTATAGATTCGGGGATCAATCAGCCCCAGCATTTT. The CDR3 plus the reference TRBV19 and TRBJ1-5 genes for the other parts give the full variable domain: DGGITQSPKYLFRKEGQNVTLSCEQNLNHDAMYWYRQDPGQGLRLIYYSQIVNDFQKGDIAEGYSVSREKKESFPLTVTSAQKNPTAFYLCASSIDSGINQPQHFGDGTRLSIL.